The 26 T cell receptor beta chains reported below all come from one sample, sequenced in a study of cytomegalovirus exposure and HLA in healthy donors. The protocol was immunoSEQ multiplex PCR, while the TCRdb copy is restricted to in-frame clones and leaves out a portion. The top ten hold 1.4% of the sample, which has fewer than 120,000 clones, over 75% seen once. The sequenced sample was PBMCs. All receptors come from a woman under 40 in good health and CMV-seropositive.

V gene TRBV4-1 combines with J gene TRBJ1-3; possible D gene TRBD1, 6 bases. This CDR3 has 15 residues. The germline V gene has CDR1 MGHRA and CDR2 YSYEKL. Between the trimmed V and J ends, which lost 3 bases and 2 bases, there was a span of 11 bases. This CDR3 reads CASSQQQGTGNTIYF. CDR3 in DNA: TGCGCCAGCAGCCAGCAACAGGGTACTGGAAACACCATATATTTT.

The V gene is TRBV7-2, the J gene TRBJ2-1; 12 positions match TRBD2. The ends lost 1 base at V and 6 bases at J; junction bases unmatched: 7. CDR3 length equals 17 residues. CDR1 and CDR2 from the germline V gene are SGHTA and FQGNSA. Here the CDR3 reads CASSLVLLLAGGNEQFF. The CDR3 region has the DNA TGTGCCAGCAGCTTAGTACTACTACTAGCGGGAGGCAATGAGCAGTTCTTC. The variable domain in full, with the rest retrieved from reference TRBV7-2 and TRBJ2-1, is GAGVSQSPSNKVTEKGKDVELRCDPISGHTALYWYRQSLGQGLEFLIYFQGNSAPDKSGLPSDRFSAERTGGSVSTLTIQRTQQEDSAVYLCASSLVLLLAGGNEQFFGPGTRLTVL.

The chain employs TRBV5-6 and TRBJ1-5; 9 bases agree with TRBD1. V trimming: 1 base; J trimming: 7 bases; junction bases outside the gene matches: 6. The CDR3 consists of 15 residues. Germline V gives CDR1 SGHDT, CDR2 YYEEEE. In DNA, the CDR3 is TGTGCCAGCAGCTTGTTCGACAGGGGGTGGCAGCCCCAGCATTTT. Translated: CASSLFDRGWQPQHF.

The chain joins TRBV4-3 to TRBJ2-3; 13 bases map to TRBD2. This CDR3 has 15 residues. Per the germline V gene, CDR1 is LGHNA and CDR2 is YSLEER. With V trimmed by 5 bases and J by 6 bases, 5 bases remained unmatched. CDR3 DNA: TGCGCCAGCAGCGAGGGACTAGCGGGGAGTGATACGCAGTATTTT. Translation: CASSEGLAGSDTQYF.

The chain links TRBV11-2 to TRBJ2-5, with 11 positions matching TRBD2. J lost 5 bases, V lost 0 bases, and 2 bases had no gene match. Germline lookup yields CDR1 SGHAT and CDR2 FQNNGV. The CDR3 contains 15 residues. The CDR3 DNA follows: TGTGCCAGCAGCTTAGATCCTAGCGGGAGGGAGACCCAGTACTTC. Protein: CASSLDPSGRETQYF.

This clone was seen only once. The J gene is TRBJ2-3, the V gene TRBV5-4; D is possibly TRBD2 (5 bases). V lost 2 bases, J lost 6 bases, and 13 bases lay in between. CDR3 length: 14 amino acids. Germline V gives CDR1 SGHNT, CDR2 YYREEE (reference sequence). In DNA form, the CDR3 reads TGTGCCAGCAGCTTAGCCGGGATTGCGGATACGCAGTATTTT. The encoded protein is CASSLAGIADTQYF.

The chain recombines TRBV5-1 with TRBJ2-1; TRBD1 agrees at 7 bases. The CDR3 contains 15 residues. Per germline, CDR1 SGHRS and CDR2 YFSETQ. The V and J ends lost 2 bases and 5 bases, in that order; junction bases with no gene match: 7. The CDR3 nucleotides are TGCGCCAGCAGCTTTGAGGGGGCCTTTAACAATGAGCAGTTCTTC. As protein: CASSFEGAFNNEQFF.

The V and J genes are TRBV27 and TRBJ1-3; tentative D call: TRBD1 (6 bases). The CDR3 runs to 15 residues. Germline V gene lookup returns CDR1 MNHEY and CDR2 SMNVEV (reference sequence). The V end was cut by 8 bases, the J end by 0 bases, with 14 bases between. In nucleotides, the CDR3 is TGTGCCAGCCGACCGACAGGTGCCTCTGGAAACACCATATATTTT. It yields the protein CASRPTGASGNTIYF.

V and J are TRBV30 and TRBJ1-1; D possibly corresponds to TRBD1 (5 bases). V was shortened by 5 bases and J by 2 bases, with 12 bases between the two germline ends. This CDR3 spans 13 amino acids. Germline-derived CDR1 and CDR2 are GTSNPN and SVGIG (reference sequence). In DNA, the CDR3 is TGTGCCTGGGCCACAGGTTTAAACACTGAAGCTTTCTTT. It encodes CAWATGLNTEAFF.

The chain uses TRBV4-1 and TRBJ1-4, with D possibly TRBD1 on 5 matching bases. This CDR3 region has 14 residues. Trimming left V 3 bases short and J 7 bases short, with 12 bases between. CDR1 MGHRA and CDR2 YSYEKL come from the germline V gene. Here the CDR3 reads CASSHPGLGEKLFF. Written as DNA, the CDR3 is TGCGCCAGCAGCCACCCGGGACTCGGTGAAAAACTGTTTTTT.

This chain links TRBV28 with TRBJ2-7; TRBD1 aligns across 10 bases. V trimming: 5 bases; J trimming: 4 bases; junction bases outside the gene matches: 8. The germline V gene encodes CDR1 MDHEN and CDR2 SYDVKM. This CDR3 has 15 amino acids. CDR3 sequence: CASSLRGDRGYEQYF. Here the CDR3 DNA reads TGTGCCAGCAGTCTTAGGGGGGACAGGGGTTACGAGCAGTACTTC.

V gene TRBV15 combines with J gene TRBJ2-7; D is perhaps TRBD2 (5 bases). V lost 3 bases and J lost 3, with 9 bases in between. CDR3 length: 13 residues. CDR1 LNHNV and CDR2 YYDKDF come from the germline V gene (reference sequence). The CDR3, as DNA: TGTGCCACCAGCAGCGGGGTTGGCTACGAGCAGTACTTC. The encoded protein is CATSSGVGYEQYF.

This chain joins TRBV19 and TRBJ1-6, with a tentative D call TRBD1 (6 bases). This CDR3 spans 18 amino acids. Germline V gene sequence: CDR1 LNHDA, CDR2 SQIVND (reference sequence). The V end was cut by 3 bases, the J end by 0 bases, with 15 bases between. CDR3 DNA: TGTGCCAGTAGTATCCGGCAGGGGCCGAGCTCCTATAATTCACCCCTCCACTTT. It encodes CASSIRQGPSSYNSPLHF. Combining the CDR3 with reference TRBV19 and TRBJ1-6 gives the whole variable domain DGGITQSPKYLFRKEGQNVTLSCEQNLNHDAMYWYRQDPGQGLRLIYYSQIVNDFQKGDIAEGYSVSREKKESFPLTVTSAQKNPTAFYLCASSIRQGPSSYNSPLHFGNGTRLTVT.

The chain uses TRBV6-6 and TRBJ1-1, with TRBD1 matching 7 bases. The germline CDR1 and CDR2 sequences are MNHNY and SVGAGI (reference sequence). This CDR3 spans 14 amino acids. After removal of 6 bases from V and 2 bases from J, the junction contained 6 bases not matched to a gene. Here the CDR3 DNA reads TGTGCCAGCAGCACCGGGACAGCTAACACTGAAGCTTTCTTT. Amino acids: CASSTGTANTEAFF.

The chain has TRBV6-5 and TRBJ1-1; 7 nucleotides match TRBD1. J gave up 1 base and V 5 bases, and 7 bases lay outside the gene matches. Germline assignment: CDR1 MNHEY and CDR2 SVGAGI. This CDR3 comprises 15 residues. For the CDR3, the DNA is TGTGCCAGCAGTCCTCCGGGACAGTGGAACACTGAAGCTTTCTTT. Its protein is CASSPPGQWNTEAFF.

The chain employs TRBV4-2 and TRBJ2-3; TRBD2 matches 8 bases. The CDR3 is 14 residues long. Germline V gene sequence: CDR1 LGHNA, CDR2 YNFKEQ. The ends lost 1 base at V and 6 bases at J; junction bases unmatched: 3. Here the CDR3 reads CASSQASGSDTQYF. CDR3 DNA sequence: TGTGCCAGCAGCCAAGCCAGCGGGAGTGATACGCAGTATTTT.

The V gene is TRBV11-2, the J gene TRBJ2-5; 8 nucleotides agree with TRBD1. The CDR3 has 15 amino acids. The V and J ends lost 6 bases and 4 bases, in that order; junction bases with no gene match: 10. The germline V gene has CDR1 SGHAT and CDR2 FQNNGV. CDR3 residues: CASSLRQGSRETQYF. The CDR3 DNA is TGTGCCAGCAGTTTGAGACAGGGGTCCCGAGAGACCCAGTACTTC.

The CDR3 DNA reads TGTGCTAGTGTGGCCGCCAACACCGGGGAGCTGTTTTTT. It codes for CASVAANTGELFF. The J gene is TRBJ2-2, the V gene TRBV12-5; D is unresolved. There are 13 residues in the CDR3. Germline-derived CDR1 and CDR2 are LGHNT and FRNRAP. V was trimmed by 7 bases and J by 2 bases, leaving 8 bases between them.

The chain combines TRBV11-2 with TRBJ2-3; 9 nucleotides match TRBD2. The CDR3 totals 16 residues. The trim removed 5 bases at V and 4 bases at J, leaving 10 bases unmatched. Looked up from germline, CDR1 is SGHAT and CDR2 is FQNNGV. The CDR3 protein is CASSRVAGGPSDTQYF. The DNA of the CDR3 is TGTGCCAGCAGCCGCGTCGCGGGGGGGCCGTCAGATACGCAGTATTTT.

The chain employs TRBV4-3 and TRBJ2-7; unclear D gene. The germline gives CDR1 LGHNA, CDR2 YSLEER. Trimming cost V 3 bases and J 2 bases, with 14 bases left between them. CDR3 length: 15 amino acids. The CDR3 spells CASSQEWLPPYEQYF. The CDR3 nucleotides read TGCGCCAGCAGCCAGGAGTGGCTCCCTCCCTACGAGCAGTACTTC.

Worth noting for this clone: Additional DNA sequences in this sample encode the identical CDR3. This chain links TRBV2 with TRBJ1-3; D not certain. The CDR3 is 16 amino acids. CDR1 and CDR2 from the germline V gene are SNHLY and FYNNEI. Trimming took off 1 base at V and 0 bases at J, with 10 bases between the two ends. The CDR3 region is CASSEVGQISGNTIYF. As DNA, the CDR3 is TGTGCCAGCAGTGAAGTGGGCCAAATCTCTGGAAACACCATATATTTT.

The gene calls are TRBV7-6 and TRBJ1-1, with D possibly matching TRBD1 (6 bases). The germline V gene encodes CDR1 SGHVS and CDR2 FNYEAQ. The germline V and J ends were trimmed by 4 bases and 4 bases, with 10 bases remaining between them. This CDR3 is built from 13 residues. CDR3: CASSSQGATEAFF. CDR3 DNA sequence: TGTGCCAGCAGCTCACAGGGAGCCACTGAAGCTTTCTTT.

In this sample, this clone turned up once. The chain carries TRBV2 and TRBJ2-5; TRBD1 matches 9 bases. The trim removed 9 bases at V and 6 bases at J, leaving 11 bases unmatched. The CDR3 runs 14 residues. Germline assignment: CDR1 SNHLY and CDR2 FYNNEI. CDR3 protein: CASRRDRAVQTQYF. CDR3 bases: TGTGCCAGTCGCCGGGACAGGGCAGTGCAGACCCAGTACTTC.

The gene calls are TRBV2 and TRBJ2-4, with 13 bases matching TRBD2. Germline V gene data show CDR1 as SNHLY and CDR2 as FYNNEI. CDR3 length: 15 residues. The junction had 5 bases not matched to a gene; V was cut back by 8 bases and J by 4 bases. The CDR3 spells CASGRTSGGKNIQYF. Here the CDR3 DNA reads TGTGCCAGCGGAAGGACTAGCGGGGGAAAAAACATTCAGTACTTC.

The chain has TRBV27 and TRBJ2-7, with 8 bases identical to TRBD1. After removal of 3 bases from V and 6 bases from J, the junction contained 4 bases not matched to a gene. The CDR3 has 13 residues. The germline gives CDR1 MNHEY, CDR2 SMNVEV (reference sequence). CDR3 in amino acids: CASSFDRGREQYF. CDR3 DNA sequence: TGTGCCAGCAGTTTTGACAGGGGTCGCGAGCAGTACTTC.

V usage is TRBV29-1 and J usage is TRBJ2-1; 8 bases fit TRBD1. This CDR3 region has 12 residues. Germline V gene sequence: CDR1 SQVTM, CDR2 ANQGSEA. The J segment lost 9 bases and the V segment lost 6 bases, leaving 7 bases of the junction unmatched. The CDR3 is CSVLGQGGEQFF. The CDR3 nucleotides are TGCAGCGTCCTCGGACAGGGAGGTGAGCAGTTCTTC.